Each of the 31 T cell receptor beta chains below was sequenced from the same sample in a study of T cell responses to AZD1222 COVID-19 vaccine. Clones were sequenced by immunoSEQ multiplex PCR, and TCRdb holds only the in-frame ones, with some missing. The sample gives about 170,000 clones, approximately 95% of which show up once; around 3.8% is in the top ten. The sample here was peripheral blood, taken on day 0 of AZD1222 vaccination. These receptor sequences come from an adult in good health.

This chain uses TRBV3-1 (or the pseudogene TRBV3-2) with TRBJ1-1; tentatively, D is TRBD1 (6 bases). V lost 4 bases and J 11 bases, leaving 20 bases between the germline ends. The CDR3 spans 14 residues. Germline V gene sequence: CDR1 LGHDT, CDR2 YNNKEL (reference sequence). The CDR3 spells CASSPGGPGGMAFF. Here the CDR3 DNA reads TGTGCCAGCAGCCCCGGGGGGCCTGGGGGCATGGCTTTCTTT.

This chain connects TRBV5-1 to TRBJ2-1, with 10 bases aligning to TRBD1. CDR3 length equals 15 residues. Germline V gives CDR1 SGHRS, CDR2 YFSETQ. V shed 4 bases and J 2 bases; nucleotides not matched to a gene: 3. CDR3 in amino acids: CASSPGTGAYNEQFF. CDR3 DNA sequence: TGCGCCAGCAGCCCCGGGACAGGGGCCTACAATGAGCAGTTCTTC.

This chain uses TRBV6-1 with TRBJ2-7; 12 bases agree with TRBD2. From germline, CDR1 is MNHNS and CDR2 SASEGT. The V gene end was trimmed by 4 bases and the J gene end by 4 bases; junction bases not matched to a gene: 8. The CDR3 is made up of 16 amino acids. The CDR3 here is CASSALLAGGRYEQYF. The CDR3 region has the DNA TGTGCCAGCAGTGCCCTCCTAGCGGGAGGGCGATACGAGCAGTACTTC.

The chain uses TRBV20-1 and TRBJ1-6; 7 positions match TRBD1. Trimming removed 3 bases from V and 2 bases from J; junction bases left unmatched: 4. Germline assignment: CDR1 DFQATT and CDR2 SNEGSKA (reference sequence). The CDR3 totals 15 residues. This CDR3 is CSASPGGTYNSPLHF. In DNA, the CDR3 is TGCAGTGCTAGTCCAGGGGGTACCTATAATTCACCCCTCCACTTT.

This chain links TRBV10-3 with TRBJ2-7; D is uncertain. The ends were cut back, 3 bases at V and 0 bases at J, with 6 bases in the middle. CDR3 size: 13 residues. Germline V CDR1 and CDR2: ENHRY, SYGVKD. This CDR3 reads CAISDRTSYEQYF. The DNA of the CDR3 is TGTGCCATCAGTGACAGAACCTCCTACGAGCAGTACTTC.

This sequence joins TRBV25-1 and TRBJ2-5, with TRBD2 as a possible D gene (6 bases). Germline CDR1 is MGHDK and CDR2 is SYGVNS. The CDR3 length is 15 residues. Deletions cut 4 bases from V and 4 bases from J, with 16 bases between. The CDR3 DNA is TGTGCCAGCAGTGGTTACGCGGGATGGGCAGAGACCCAGTACTTC. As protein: CASSGYAGWAETQYF.

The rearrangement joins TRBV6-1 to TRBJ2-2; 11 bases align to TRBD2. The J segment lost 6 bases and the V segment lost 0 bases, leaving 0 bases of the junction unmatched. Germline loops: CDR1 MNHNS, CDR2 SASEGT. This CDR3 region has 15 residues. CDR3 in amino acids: CASSEASGGAGELFF. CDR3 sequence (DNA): TGTGCCAGCAGTGAAGCTAGCGGGGGGGCCGGGGAGCTGTTTTTT.

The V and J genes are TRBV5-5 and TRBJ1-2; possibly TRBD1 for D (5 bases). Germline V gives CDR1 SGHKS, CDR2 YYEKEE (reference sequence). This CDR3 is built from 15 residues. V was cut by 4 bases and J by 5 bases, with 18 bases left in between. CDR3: CASSPWGSMKYGYTF. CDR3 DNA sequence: TGTGCCAGCAGCCCCTGGGGGAGCATGAAATATGGCTACACCTTC.

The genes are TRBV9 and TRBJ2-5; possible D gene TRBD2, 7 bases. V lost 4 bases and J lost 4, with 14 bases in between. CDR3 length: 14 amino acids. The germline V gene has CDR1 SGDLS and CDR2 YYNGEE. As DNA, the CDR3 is TGTGCCAGCAGCCCCGAGGGGGGGCGAGAGACCCAGTACTTC. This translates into CASSPEGGRETQYF.

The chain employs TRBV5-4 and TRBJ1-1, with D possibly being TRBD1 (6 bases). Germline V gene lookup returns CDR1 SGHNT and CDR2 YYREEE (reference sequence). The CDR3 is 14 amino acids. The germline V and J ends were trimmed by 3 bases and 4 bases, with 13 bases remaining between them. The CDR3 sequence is CASSSPQGSTEAFF. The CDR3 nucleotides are TGTGCCAGCAGCTCACCACAGGGAAGCACTGAAGCTTTCTTT. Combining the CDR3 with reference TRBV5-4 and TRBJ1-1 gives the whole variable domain ETGVTQSPTHLIKTRGQQVTLRCSSQSGHNTVSWYQQALGQGPQFIFQYYREEENGRGNFPPRFSGLQFPNYSSELNVNALELDDSALYLCASSSPQGSTEAFFGQGTRLTVV.

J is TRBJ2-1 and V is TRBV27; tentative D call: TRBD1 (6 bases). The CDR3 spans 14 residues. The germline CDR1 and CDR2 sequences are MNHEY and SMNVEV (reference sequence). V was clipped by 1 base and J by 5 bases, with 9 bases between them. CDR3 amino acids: CASSLLGGHNEQFF. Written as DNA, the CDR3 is TGTGCCAGCAGTTTATTAGGGGGACACAATGAGCAGTTCTTC.

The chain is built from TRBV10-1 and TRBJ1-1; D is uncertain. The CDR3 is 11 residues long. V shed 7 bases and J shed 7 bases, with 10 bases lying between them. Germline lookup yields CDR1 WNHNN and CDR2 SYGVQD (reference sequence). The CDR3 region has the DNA TGCGCCAGCAACGACGGGAATGAAGCTTTCTTT. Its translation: CASNDGNEAFF.

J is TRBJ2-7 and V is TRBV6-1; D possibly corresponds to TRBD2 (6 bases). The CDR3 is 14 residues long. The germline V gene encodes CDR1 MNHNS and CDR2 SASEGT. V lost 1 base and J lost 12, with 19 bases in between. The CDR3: CASSEVVPGGVRYF. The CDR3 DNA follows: TGTGCCAGCAGTGAAGTAGTCCCCGGCGGGGTGAGGTACTTC.

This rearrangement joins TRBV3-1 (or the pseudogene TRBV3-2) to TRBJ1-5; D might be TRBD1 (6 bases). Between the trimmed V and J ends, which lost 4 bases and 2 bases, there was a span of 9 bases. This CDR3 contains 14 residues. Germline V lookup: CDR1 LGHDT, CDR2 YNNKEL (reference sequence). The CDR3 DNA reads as TGTGCCAGCAGCCCGAACAGGGGCAATCAGCCCCAGCATTTT. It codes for CASSPNRGNQPQHF.

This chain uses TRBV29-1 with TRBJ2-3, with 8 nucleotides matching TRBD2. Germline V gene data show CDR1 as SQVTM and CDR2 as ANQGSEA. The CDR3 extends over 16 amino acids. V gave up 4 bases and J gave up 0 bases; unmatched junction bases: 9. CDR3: CSVALRLAYSTDTQYF. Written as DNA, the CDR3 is TGCAGCGTTGCTCTGAGACTAGCGTATAGCACAGATACGCAGTATTTT.

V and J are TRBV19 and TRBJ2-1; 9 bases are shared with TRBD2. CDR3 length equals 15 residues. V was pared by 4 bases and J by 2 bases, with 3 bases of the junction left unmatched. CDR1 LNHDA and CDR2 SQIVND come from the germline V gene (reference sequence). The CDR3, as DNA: TGTGCCAGTAGTAGGCTAGCGGGACCCTACAATGAGCAGTTCTTC. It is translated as CASSRLAGPYNEQFF.

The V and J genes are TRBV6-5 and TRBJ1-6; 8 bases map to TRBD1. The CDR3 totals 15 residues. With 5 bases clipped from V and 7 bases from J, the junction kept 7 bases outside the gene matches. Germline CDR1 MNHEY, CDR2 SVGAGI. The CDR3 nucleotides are TGTGCCAGCAGTCGCTCCTACAGGGGGAATTCACCCCTCCACTTT. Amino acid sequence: CASSRSYRGNSPLHF.

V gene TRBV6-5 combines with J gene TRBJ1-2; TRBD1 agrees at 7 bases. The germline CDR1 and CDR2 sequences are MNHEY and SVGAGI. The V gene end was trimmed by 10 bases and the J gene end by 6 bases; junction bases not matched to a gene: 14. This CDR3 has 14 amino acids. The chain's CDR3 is CAISETGRFNGYTF. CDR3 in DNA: TGTGCCATCTCAGAGACAGGGCGTTTCAATGGCTACACCTTC.

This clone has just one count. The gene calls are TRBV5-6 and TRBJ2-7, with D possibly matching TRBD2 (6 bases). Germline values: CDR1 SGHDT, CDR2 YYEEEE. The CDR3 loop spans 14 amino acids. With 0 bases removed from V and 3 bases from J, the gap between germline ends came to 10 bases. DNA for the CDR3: TGTGCCAGCAGCTTGGGGGGGGACGGCTACGAGCAGTACTTC. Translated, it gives CASSLGGDGYEQYF.

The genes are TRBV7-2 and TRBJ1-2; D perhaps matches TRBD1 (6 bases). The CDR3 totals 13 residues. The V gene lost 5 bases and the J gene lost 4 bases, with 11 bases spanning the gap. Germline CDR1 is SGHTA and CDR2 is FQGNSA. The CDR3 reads CASSPGALYGYTF. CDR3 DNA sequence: TGTGCCAGCAGCCCAGGGGCCCTCTATGGCTACACCTTC.

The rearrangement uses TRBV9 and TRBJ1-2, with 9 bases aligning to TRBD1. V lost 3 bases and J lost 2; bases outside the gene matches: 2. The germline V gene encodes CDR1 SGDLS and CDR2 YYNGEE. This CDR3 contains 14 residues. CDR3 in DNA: TGTGCCAGCAGCGCCGGACAGGGGAACTATGGCTACACCTTC. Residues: CASSAGQGNYGYTF.

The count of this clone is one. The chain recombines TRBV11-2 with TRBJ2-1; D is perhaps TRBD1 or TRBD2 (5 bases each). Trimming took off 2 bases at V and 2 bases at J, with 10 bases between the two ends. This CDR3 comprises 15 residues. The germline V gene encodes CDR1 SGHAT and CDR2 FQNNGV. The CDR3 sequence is CASSLNGTPYNEQFF. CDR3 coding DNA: TGTGCCAGCAGCTTAAATGGGACCCCCTACAATGAGCAGTTCTTC.

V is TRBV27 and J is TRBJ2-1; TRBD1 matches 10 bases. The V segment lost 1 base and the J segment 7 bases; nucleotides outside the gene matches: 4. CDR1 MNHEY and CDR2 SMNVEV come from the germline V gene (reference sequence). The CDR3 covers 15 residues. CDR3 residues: CASSLFGTGVNEQFF. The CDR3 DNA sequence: TGTGCCAGCAGTTTATTCGGGACAGGGGTAAATGAGCAGTTCTTC.

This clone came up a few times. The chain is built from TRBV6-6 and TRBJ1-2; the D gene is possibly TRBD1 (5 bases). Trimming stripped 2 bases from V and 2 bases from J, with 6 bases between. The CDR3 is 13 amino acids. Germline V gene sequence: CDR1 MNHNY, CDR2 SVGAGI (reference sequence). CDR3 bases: TGTGCCAGCAGTTACCGGGACAACTATGGCTACACCTTC. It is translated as CASSYRDNYGYTF.

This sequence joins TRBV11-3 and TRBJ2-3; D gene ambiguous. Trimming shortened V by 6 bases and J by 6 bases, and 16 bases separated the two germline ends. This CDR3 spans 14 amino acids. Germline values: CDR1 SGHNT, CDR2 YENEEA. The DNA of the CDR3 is TGTGCCAGCAGTCCGACTCCACGAAGTGATACGCAGTATTTT. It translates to CASSPTPRSDTQYF.

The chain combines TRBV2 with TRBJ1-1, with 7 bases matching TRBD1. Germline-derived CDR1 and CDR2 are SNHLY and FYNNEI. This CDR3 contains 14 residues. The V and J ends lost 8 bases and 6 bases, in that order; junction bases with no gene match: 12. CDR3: CASARQGYRAEAFF. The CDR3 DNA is TGTGCCAGCGCGCGACAGGGATATCGGGCTGAAGCTTTCTTT.

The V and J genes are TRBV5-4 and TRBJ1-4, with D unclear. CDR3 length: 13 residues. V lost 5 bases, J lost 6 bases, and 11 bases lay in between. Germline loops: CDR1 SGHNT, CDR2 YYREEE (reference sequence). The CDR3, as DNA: TGTGCCAGCAGTGATGGGTCGGATGAAAAACTGTTTTTT. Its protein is CASSDGSDEKLFF.

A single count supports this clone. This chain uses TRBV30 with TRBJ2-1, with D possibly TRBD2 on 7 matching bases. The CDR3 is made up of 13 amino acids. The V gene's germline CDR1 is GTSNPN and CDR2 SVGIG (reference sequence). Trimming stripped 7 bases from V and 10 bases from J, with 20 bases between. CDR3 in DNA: TGTGCCTCGCCCTTCCGGGGGGCAGGGGAGCAGTTCTTC. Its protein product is CASPFRGAGEQFF.

The CDR3 loop is CAIRVIQDPPNYGYTF. The DNA for the CDR3 is TGTGCCATCAGGGTAATACAGGATCCTCCTAACTATGGCTACACCTTC. V is TRBV10-3 and J is TRBJ1-2, with D tentatively TRBD1 (5 bases). This CDR3 is built from 16 residues. The V end lost 6 bases, the J end lost 0 bases, and 17 bases lay between the germline ends. Germline-derived CDR1 and CDR2 are ENHRY and SYGVKD.

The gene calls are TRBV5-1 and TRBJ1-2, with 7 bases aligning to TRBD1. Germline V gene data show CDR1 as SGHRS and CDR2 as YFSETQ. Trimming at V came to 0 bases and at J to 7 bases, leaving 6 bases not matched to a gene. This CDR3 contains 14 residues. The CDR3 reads CASSLGPGGLGYTF. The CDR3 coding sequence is TGCGCCAGCAGCTTGGGTCCAGGGGGTCTTGGCTACACCTTC.

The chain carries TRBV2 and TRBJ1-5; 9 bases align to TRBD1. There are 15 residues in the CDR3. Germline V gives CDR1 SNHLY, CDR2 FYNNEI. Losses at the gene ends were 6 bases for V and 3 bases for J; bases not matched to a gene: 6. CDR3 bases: TGTGCCAGCAGGAGACAGGGGGTTCACAATCAGCCCCAGCATTTT. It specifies CASRRQGVHNQPQHF.